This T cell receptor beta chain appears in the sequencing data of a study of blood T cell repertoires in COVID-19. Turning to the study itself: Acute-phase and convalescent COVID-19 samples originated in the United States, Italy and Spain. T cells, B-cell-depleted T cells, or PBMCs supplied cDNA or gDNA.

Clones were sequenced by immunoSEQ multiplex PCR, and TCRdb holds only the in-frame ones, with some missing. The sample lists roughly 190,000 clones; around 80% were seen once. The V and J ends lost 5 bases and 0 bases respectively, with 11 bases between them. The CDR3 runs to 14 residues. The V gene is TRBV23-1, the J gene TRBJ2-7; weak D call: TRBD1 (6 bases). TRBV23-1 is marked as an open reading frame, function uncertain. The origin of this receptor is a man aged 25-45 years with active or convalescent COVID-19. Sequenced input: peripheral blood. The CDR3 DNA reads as TGCGCCAGCAGTAACCAGGGGAGCTCCTACGAGCAGTACGTC. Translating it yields CASSNQGSSYEQYV.